This T cell receptor (beta chain) is from a study of T cell changes during pregnancy in multiple sclerosis. Looked up from germline, CDR1 is KGHSH and CDR2 is LQKENI. Trimming removed 3 bases from V and 6 bases from J; junction bases left unmatched: 10. This CDR3 comprises 16 residues. Clones were sequenced by immunoSEQ multiplex PCR, and TCRdb holds only the in-frame ones, with some missing. This table has approximately 44,000 clones, 91% appearing once. In its sample, this clone was seen once. The receptor comes from a female donor in good health, enrolled as a control in a pregnancy study. The V and J genes are TRBV18 and TRBJ2-2; TRBD1 agrees at 7 bases. The sequencing used CD4+ T cells from peripheral blood mononuclear cells, collected in the second trimester of pregnancy. The CDR3 DNA reads as TGTGCCAGCTCACCCCCGGGACAGAATACTGCCGGGGAGCTGTTTTTT. Encoded protein: CASSPPGQNTAGELFF.